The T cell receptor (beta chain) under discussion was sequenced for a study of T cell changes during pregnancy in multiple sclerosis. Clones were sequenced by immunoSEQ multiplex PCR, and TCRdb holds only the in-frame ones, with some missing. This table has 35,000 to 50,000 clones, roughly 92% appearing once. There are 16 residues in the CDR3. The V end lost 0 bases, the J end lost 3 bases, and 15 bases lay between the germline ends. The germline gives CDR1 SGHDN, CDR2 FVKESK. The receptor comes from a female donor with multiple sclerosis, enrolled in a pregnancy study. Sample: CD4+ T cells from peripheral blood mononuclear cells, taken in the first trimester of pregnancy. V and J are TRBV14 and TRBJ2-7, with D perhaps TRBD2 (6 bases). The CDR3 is CASSQDTGLDYYEQYF. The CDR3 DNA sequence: TGTGCCAGCAGCCAAGATACCGGGTTGGACTACTACGAGCAGTACTTC.